Listed below are T cell receptor beta chains from one sample, sequenced in a study of T-cell memory formation after mild COVID-19. TCRdb re-derived calls from the 5' RACE reads in MiXCR, one entry per CDR3 protein. The data contain about 430,000 distinct CDR3 sequences, roughly 18% of them singletons. Specimen: PBMCs or a T cell subset sorted from them (not recorded which). The receptors shown here come from a man aged 18-30 years who had mild COVID-19 (a few samples of this study predate the infection). Cell type and time point are not known. Each CDR3 is given with its conserved first and last residue. Each record gives: D gene, clone size, J gene, V gene, CDR3 DNA, CDR3 protein. D genes are given only for firm matches. Size tells how often a clone was seen (once, few, many) or the class of an expanded clone, and some rows leave it out.

d_call: TRBD1
clone_size: few
j_call: TRBJ2-5
v_call: TRBV6-5
cdr3_nt: TGTGCCAGCAGGCCCGAGGGGGCGCGATGGGAGACCCAGTACTTC
cdr3_aa: CASRPEGARWETQYF

d_call: .
clone_size: .
j_call: TRBJ2-1
v_call: TRBV4-1
cdr3_nt: TGCGCCAGCAGCCACCTCCCCCCTCTGACAGTAAACAATGAGCAGTTCTTC
cdr3_aa: CASSHLPPLTVNNEQFF

d_call: .
clone_size: few
j_call: TRBJ2-1
v_call: TRBV4-1
cdr3_nt: TGCGCCAGCAGCCAATTGACGGGGTTTTCCTACAATGAGCAGTTCTTC
cdr3_aa: CASSQLTGFSYNEQFF

d_call: .
clone_size: .
j_call: TRBJ2-1
v_call: TRBV20-1
cdr3_nt: TGCAGTACATCACGGCCCCAAGCCCCCTTCAATGAGCAGTTCTTC
cdr3_aa: CSTSRPQAPFNEQFF

d_call: .
clone_size: few
j_call: TRBJ1-5
v_call: TRBV12-3/TRBV12-4
cdr3_nt: TGTGCCAGCAAAAAGGGACATCAGCCCCAGCATTTT
cdr3_aa: CASKKGHQPQHF

d_call: .
clone_size: few
j_call: TRBJ2-2
v_call: TRBV10-3
cdr3_nt: TGTGCCATCTTCTCGGACAGAACGACCGGGGAGCTGTTTTTT
cdr3_aa: CAIFSDRTTGELFF

d_call: .
clone_size: .
j_call: TRBJ2-3
v_call: TRBV9
cdr3_nt: TGTGCCAGCAGCGTAGTCGGGGGCTCGGGGGATACGCAGTATTTT
cdr3_aa: CASSVVGGSGDTQYF

d_call: TRBD1
clone_size: many
j_call: TRBJ1-5
v_call: TRBV18
cdr3_nt: TGTGCCAGCTCAGGGACAGGGGGAGGCAATCAGCCCCAGCATTTT
cdr3_aa: CASSGTGGGNQPQHF

d_call: .
clone_size: few
j_call: TRBJ2-5
v_call: TRBV3-1
cdr3_nt: TGTGCCAGCAGCCAAGGCACCAGCCTGCAAGAGACCCAGTACTTC
cdr3_aa: CASSQGTSLQETQYF

d_call: TRBD2
clone_size: .
j_call: TRBJ2-1
v_call: TRBV10-3
cdr3_nt: TGTGCCATCAGTGACCAGCGGGGGGACAATGAGCAGTTCTTC
cdr3_aa: CAISDQRGDNEQFF

d_call: .
clone_size: few
j_call: TRBJ1-1
v_call: TRBV12-3/TRBV12-4
cdr3_nt: TGTGCCAGCAGTAGCGGAGGGGGGGTCACTGAAGCTTTCTTT
cdr3_aa: CASSSGGGVTEAFF

d_call: TRBD1
clone_size: many
j_call: TRBJ2-1
v_call: TRBV6-5
cdr3_nt: TGTGCCAGCAGTTACTCGACAGGGGTGGGCAATGAGCAGTTCTTC
cdr3_aa: CASSYSTGVGNEQFF

d_call: .
clone_size: few
j_call: TRBJ1-5
v_call: TRBV20-1
cdr3_nt: TGCAGTGCTGGGCAAGAGGACCGGGGGTCCAGCAATCAGCCCCAGCATTTT
cdr3_aa: CSAGQEDRGSSNQPQHF

d_call: TRBD1
clone_size: .
j_call: TRBJ1-1
v_call: TRBV7-2
cdr3_nt: TGTGCCAGCAGCCCGAGCGGTACAGGGGTCACTGAAGCTTTCTTT
cdr3_aa: CASSPSGTGVTEAFF

d_call: TRBD1
clone_size: few
j_call: TRBJ2-7
v_call: TRBV27
cdr3_nt: TGTGCCAGCTCTTGGGGACAGGGCTACGAGCAGTACTTC
cdr3_aa: CASSWGQGYEQYF

d_call: TRBD1
clone_size: .
j_call: TRBJ1-2
v_call: TRBV2
cdr3_nt: TGTGCCAGCACCCGACAGGGAATGCGGTATGGCTACACCTTC
cdr3_aa: CASTRQGMRYGYTF

d_call: TRBD2
clone_size: .
j_call: TRBJ2-6
v_call: TRBV5-1
cdr3_nt: TGCGCCAGCGCCGGGGGGGGTAATGCTGGGGCCAACGTCCTGACTTTC
cdr3_aa: CASAGGGNAGANVLTF

d_call: .
clone_size: .
j_call: TRBJ1-2
v_call: TRBV7-9
cdr3_nt: TGTGCCAGCAGCTTCGAAGAAGGGTTCTATGGCTACACCTTC
cdr3_aa: CASSFEEGFYGYTF

d_call: .
clone_size: .
j_call: TRBJ1-2
v_call: TRBV6-2/TRBV6-3
cdr3_nt: TGTGCCAGCAGTTACGATTTCATCCAGTCCTATGGCTACACCTTC
cdr3_aa: CASSYDFIQSYGYTF

d_call: TRBD1
clone_size: .
j_call: TRBJ1-6
v_call: TRBV10-3
cdr3_nt: TGTGCCATCAGGGATACTGACAGGGGGCAGGCCAGGAATTCACCCCTCCACTTT
cdr3_aa: CAIRDTDRGQARNSPLHF

d_call: TRBD2
clone_size: few
j_call: TRBJ2-7
v_call: TRBV5-1
cdr3_nt: TGCGCCAGCAGCGGGGCTAGCGGGGCGACCGACTACGAGCAGTACTTC
cdr3_aa: CASSGASGATDYEQYF

d_call: .
clone_size: few
j_call: TRBJ2-1
v_call: TRBV7-3
cdr3_nt: TGTGCCAGCAGCTTAAGGGACGGACGCTCCTACAATGAGCAGTTCTTC
cdr3_aa: CASSLRDGRSYNEQFF

d_call: TRBD1
clone_size: few
j_call: TRBJ1-3
v_call: TRBV5-1
cdr3_nt: TGCGCCAGCAGCCTAACAGGGGTCGACTACTCTGGAAACACCATATATTTT
cdr3_aa: CASSLTGVDYSGNTIYF

d_call: .
clone_size: many
j_call: TRBJ2-7
v_call: TRBV7-9
cdr3_nt: TGTGCCAGCAGCTTAGGGTCAGGGCGGAACGAGCAGTACTTC
cdr3_aa: CASSLGSGRNEQYF

d_call: .
clone_size: few
j_call: TRBJ2-7
v_call: TRBV5-5
cdr3_nt: TGTGCCAGCAGCTTGGCCATGGGGGATTACCCCACGGGCGAGCAGTACTTC
cdr3_aa: CASSLAMGDYPTGEQYF

d_call: .
clone_size: .
j_call: TRBJ2-5
v_call: TRBV7-6
cdr3_nt: TGTGCCAGCAGCTCCATCCCTGGGAAAGAGACCCAGTACTTC
cdr3_aa: CASSSIPGKETQYF

d_call: .
clone_size: .
j_call: TRBJ2-1
v_call: TRBV9
cdr3_nt: TGTGCCAGCAGCGTCGGACGGTACAATGAGCAGTTCTTC
cdr3_aa: CASSVGRYNEQFF

d_call: .
clone_size: .
j_call: TRBJ2-1
v_call: TRBV5-1
cdr3_nt: TGCGCCAGCAGCTCCCGGGGGCTCTCCTACAATGAGCAGTTCTTC
cdr3_aa: CASSSRGLSYNEQFF

d_call: .
clone_size: few
j_call: TRBJ1-1
v_call: TRBV9
cdr3_nt: TGTGCCAGCAGCGTATCACCCCGGGACCCTGAAGCTTTCTTT
cdr3_aa: CASSVSPRDPEAFF

d_call: .
clone_size: few
j_call: TRBJ2-7
v_call: TRBV6-2/TRBV6-3
cdr3_nt: TGTGCCAGCAGACGTGCCTTCGGGGTGTACGAGCAGTACTTC
cdr3_aa: CASRRAFGVYEQYF

d_call: .
clone_size: few
j_call: TRBJ2-5
v_call: TRBV24-1
cdr3_nt: TGTGCCACCAGTGACCCCAGGGGAGGAGAGACCCAGTACTTC
cdr3_aa: CATSDPRGGETQYF

d_call: .
clone_size: .
j_call: TRBJ2-7
v_call: TRBV11-2
cdr3_nt: TGTGCCAGCAGCTTAAAGGGGGTCCTTTCCGGAGGGAGTTTAGATTGGCAGTACTTC
cdr3_aa: CASSLKGVLSGGSLDWQYF

d_call: .
clone_size: few
j_call: TRBJ2-1
v_call: TRBV4-1
cdr3_nt: TGCGCCAGCAGCCTCATCCGGGTCTCGAATGAGCAGTTCTTC
cdr3_aa: CASSLIRVSNEQFF

d_call: .
clone_size: .
j_call: TRBJ2-7
v_call: TRBV7-9
cdr3_nt: TGTGCCAGCAGCTTAGGTCCTCTCGAGCAGTACTTC
cdr3_aa: CASSLGPLEQYF

d_call: TRBD2
clone_size: many
j_call: TRBJ2-5
v_call: TRBV28
cdr3_nt: TGTGCCAGCATGGCGGGGGGGAGGCTTATTGCGACCCAGTACTTC
cdr3_aa: CASMAGGRLIATQYF

d_call: .
clone_size: .
j_call: TRBJ1-4
v_call: TRBV5-1
cdr3_nt: TGCGCCAGCAGCTTGGAGGGTTCTTGGGAAAAACTGTTTTTT
cdr3_aa: CASSLEGSWEKLFF

d_call: .
clone_size: few
j_call: TRBJ1-1
v_call: TRBV20-1
cdr3_nt: TGCAGTGCTAGACTTCTCCCCAGGAACACTGAAGCTTTCTTT
cdr3_aa: CSARLLPRNTEAFF

d_call: TRBD2
clone_size: few
j_call: TRBJ2-5
v_call: TRBV20-1
cdr3_nt: TGCAGTGCTGACACTAGCGGGGGGAGAGAAGAGACCCAGTACTTC
cdr3_aa: CSADTSGGREETQYF

d_call: TRBD1
clone_size: .
j_call: TRBJ2-6
v_call: TRBV6-6
cdr3_nt: TGTGCCAGCAGTTTCAGGGGGCAGTCTGGGGCCAACGTCCTGACTTTC
cdr3_aa: CASSFRGQSGANVLTF

d_call: .
clone_size: few
j_call: TRBJ2-5
v_call: TRBV28
cdr3_nt: TGTGCCAGCGGCTCGGACCAAGAGACCCAGTACTTC
cdr3_aa: CASGSDQETQYF

d_call: .
clone_size: few
j_call: TRBJ1-2
v_call: TRBV12-3/TRBV12-4
cdr3_nt: TGTGCCAGCAGTCCCCACCTGGGATTGTATGGCTACACCTTC
cdr3_aa: CASSPHLGLYGYTF

d_call: .
clone_size: many
j_call: TRBJ2-7
v_call: TRBV5-1
cdr3_nt: TGCGCCAGCAGTACGACAGACGTATACGAGCAGTACTTC
cdr3_aa: CASSTTDVYEQYF

d_call: .
clone_size: few
j_call: TRBJ2-2
v_call: TRBV5-6
cdr3_nt: TGTGCCAGCAGCTCGACAGGACCGAACACCGGGGAGCTGTTTTTT
cdr3_aa: CASSSTGPNTGELFF

d_call: TRBD1
clone_size: .
j_call: TRBJ2-1
v_call: TRBV7-9
cdr3_nt: TGTGCCAGCAGCCTGGGACAGGGGGAGAAAATTGAGCAGTTCTTC
cdr3_aa: CASSLGQGEKIEQFF

d_call: TRBD2
clone_size: many
j_call: TRBJ2-1
v_call: TRBV4-1
cdr3_nt: TGCGCCAGCAGCCAAGTATCTGGACTAGCGGGGGGGTCCTACAATGAGCAGTTCTTC
cdr3_aa: CASSQVSGLAGGSYNEQFF